A single sample gave rise to the 16 T cell receptor beta chains below, sequenced in a study of T cell responses to AZD1222 COVID-19 vaccine. Clones were sequenced by immunoSEQ multiplex PCR, and TCRdb holds only the in-frame ones, with some missing. The top ten clones hold roughly 3.1% of a sample with more than 80,000 clones, roughly 85% of them seen once. This specimen consisted of peripheral blood, obtained 28 days after the second AZD1222 dose. The receptors stem from an adult who received the AZD1222 COVID-19 vaccine.

In its sample, this clone was seen once. The chain couples TRBV5-1 to TRBJ2-6, with 8 bases identical to TRBD1. The CDR3 has 17 residues. Germline loops: CDR1 SGHRS, CDR2 YFSETQ. V was clipped by 5 bases and J by 1 base; unmatched bases: 8. The CDR3 DNA is TGCGCCAGCAGTTTGCAGGGGGCGCGTTCTGGGGCCAACGTCCTGACTTTC. It encodes CASSLQGARSGANVLTF.

The genes are TRBV4-3 and TRBJ2-7, with 7 bases that match TRBD2. Germline lookup yields CDR1 LGHNA and CDR2 YSLEER. This CDR3 comprises 13 residues. The ends lost 1 base at V and 6 bases at J; junction bases unmatched: 3. The CDR3 bases are TGCGCCAGCAGCCAAGGGGAGGGAAGCGAGCAGTACTTC. This encodes CASSQGEGSEQYF.

The chain has TRBV9 and TRBJ1-6; tentative D call: TRBD1 (5 bases). V lost 7 bases and J lost 11, with 13 bases in between. CDR1 is SGDLS, CDR2 YYNGEE, per germline. The CDR3 runs 12 residues. In DNA, the CDR3 is TGTGCCAGCGGAGTCCCGGGGGCACCCCTCCACTTT. It is translated as CASGVPGAPLHF.

The chain links TRBV6-5 to TRBJ2-1; 9 nucleotides align to TRBD2. The CDR3 contains 15 residues. The germline gives CDR1 MNHEY, CDR2 SVGAGI. J gave up 6 bases and V 8 bases, and 11 bases lay outside the gene matches. The CDR3 sequence is CASFLSGGSFNEQFF. As DNA, the CDR3 is TGTGCCAGCTTTTTAAGCGGGGGGTCATTCAATGAGCAGTTCTTC.

The V and J genes are TRBV30 and TRBJ2-4; no clear D. This CDR3 comprises 15 residues. V lost 2 bases and J lost 3, with 14 bases in between. CDR1 and CDR2 (germline): GTSNPN, SVGIG (reference sequence). CDR3 sequence: CAWSPPSLGKNIQYF. CDR3 nucleotide sequence: TGTGCCTGGAGTCCCCCGAGCTTAGGCAAAAACATTCAGTACTTC.

As DNA, the CDR3 is TGCAGCGTTGAATTTTTGGGACAGGGGGAGTACGAGCAGTACTTC. This sequence encodes CSVEFLGQGEYEQYF. The chain couples TRBV29-1 to TRBJ2-7; TRBD1 matches at 11 bases. This CDR3 is built from 15 residues. Germline CDR1 and CDR2: SQVTM and ANQGSEA. The trim removed 2 bases at V and 4 bases at J, leaving 7 bases unmatched.

The chain uses TRBV12-3 or TRBV12-4 and TRBJ2-1; D might be TRBD2 (5 bases). The CDR3 extends over 13 amino acids. Trimming removed 6 bases at V and 9 bases at J, with 15 bases between. The CDR3 here is CASSPQLVGEQFF. The CDR3 region has the DNA TGTGCCAGCAGCCCTCAACTAGTGGGTGAGCAGTTCTTC.

CDR3 coding DNA: TGTGCCAGCAGCGTAGCGGGCAGGGTGAAGGAAAAACTGTTTTTT. It yields the protein CASSVAGRVKEKLFF. The V gene is TRBV9, the J gene TRBJ1-4, with TRBD1 as a possible D gene (5 bases). V lost 0 bases, J lost 8 bases, and 14 bases lay in between. The CDR3 sequence is 15 residues long. CDR1 and CDR2 from the germline V gene are SGDLS and YYNGEE.

V is TRBV4-1 and J is TRBJ1-2; D may be TRBD1 (6 bases). The CDR3 has 14 amino acids. Germline V CDR1 and CDR2: MGHRA, YSYEKL. The V and J ends lost 4 bases and 7 bases respectively, with 16 bases between them. The CDR3 DNA sequence: TGCGCCAGCAGCCGAGAACAGGGTATTGGTGGCTACACCTTC. Translating it yields CASSREQGIGGYTF.

This clone was observed a handful of times. The chain joins TRBV10-3 to TRBJ2-7, with TRBD1 matching 8 bases. Germline CDR1 ENHRY, CDR2 SYGVKD. This CDR3 spans 13 amino acids. The V and J ends lost 3 bases and 6 bases, in that order; junction bases with no gene match: 4. The CDR3, as DNA: TGTGCCATCAGTGATACCAGGGGGCGCGAGCAGTACTTC. Translating it yields CAISDTRGREQYF.

The chain combines TRBV4-3 with TRBJ1-1; tentatively, D is TRBD1 (5 bases). Germline V gene lookup returns CDR1 LGHNA and CDR2 YSLEER. V was trimmed by 1 base and J by 1 base, leaving 10 bases between them. The CDR3 sequence is 15 residues long. The CDR3 DNA reads as TGCGCCAGCAGCCAAGGGGGGAATAGGAACACTGAAGCTTTCTTT. Amino acids: CASSQGGNRNTEAFF.

The chain combines TRBV25-1 with TRBJ2-3; D unresolved. This CDR3 has 14 amino acids. V lost 1 base to trimming and J lost 5 bases, with 10 bases between them. In germline, CDR1 is MGHDK, CDR2 SYGVNS. For the CDR3, the DNA is TGTGCCAGCAGTGAATTTAGTCAGCGAGATACGCAGTATTTT. The encoded protein is CASSEFSQRDTQYF.

This sequence joins TRBV5-1 and TRBJ2-7; TRBD2 is a possible D gene (6 bases). CDR3 length: 15 residues. The V gene lost 0 bases and the J gene lost 1 base, with 11 bases spanning the gap. CDR1 and CDR2 (germline): SGHRS, YFSETQ. The CDR3 coding sequence is TGCGCCAGCAGCTTGGGGCCTAGCGAATCCTACGAGCAGTACTTC. It encodes CASSLGPSESYEQYF.

This clone showed up just a few times. The chain recombines TRBV20-1 with TRBJ1-2; D ambiguous. CDR3 length equals 9 residues. CDR1 is DFQATT, CDR2 SNEGSKA, per germline (reference sequence). DNA for the CDR3: TGCAGGGGAGGGAACGGCTACACCTTC. Translated, it gives CRGGNGYTF.

The chain couples TRBV12-2 to TRBJ2-5. TRBV12-2 is reported as a pseudogene. This CDR3 is 14 amino acids long. The CDR3 sequence: CASRPLVPWKTQYF. In DNA form, the CDR3 reads TGTGCAAGTCGCCCCTTGGTCCCCTGGAAGACCCAGTACTTC.

The chain combines TRBV5-1 with TRBJ2-3; 8 bases match TRBD1. The V segment lost 1 base and the J segment 5 bases; nucleotides outside the gene matches: 3. The CDR3 runs to 14 residues. Germline assignment: CDR1 SGHRS and CDR2 YFSETQ. The CDR3 DNA follows: TGCGCCAGCAGCTTGAGACAGGGGAAAGATACGCAGTATTTT. Translated, it gives CASSLRQGKDTQYF.